The 2 T cell receptor beta chains below come from one sample, sequenced in a study of blood T cells in healthy people across ages. A second PCR, run for about 7 to 11 cycles, used a sample-barcoded 5' primer plus a J-beta primer mix. MiXCR, run by TCRdb on the 5' RACE reads, gives a single entry per CDR3 protein. The sample shows 1.5 million to 2 million distinct CDR3 sequences, about 39% of them seen only once. The sequenced sample was blood. These receptors came from a human donor in good health.

J is TRBJ2-1 and V is TRBV29-1; 11 bases match TRBD2. V was pared by 6 bases and J by 4 bases, with 5 bases of the junction left unmatched. The CDR3 has 14 residues. Germline CDR1 reads SQVTM; CDR2 reads ANQGSEA. CDR3 amino acids: CSVKTSGAYNEQFF. CDR3 nucleotides: TGCAGCGTGAAGACTAGCGGGGCGTACAATGAGCAGTTCTTC.

Concerning this clonotype itself: Sequence at one end of the junction differs from germline and may be a read error. The rearrangement uses TRBV7-6 and TRBJ1-6, with D unresolved. Per germline, CDR1 SGHVS and CDR2 FNYEAQ. The CDR3 loop spans 13 amino acids. The CDR3 nucleotides are TGTGCCGGCAGCTTAGGGAGTCAGTCACCCCTCCACTTT. As protein: CAGSLGSQSPLHF.